The clone carrying this T cell receptor (beta chain) was detected only a few times. Its antigen is undetermined. From germline, CDR1 is SNHLY and CDR2 FYNNEI. Unmatched junction bases numbered 8, after V lost 6 bases and J lost 1 base. The CDR3 is 16 residues long. The PCR employed 60 Vbeta primers together with 13 Jbeta primers. Sequencing was performed with immunoSEQ multiplex PCR; in TCRdb, only in-frame clones are kept and a portion is missing. Among around 100,000 clones listed, around 80% were seen once. The entry originates in a study of cytomegalovirus exposure and HLA in healthy donors. On the study more broadly: Among some 400 genotyped donors, about 80% fell in the Caucasian-associated ancestry cluster.

Study-wide results and caveats: Indistinguishable V segments such as TRBV6-2 and TRBV6-3 were excluded. Later genetic work tied a missense DCLRE1C variant to beta-chain V and J trimming. Productive status was seen about 90% or about 30% of the time for most TCR beta V segments in an earlier analysis.

V gene TRBV2 combines with J gene TRBJ1-3; TRBD1 matches at 8 bases. The sequenced sample was PBMCs. This receptor was taken from a woman between 50 and 59 years old in good health and CMV-seropositive. CDR3 region: CASSNGQGQSGNTIYF. The CDR3 coding sequence is TGTGCCAGCAGCAACGGACAGGGTCAGTCTGGAAACACCATATATTTT.